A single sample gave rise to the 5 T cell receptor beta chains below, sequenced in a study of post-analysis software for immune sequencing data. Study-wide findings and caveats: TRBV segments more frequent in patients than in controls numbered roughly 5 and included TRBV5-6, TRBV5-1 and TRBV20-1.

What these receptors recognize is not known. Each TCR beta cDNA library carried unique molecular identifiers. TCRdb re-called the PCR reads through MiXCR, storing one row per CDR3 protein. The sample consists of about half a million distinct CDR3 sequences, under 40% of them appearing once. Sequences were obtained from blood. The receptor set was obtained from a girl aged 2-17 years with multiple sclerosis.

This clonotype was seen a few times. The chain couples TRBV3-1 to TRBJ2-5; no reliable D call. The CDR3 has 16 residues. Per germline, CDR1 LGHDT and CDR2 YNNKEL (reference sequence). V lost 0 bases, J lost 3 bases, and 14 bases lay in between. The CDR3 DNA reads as TGTGCCAGCAGCCAAGATCTGTTTGAGGCAAAAGAGACCCAGTACTTC. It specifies CASSQDLFEAKETQYF.

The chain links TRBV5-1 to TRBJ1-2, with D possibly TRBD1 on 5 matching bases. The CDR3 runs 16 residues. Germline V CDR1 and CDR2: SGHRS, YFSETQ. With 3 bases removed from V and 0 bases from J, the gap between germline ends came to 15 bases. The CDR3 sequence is CASSSNPGASNYGYTF. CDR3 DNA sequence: TGCGCCAGCAGCTCGAACCCCGGGGCGTCTAACTATGGCTACACCTTC.

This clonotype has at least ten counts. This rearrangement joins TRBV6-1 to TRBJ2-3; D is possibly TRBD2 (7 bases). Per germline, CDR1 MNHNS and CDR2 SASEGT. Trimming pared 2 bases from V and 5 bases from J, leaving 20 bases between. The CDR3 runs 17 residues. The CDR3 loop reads CASSEIRGGAYGDTQYF. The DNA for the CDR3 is TGTGCCAGCAGTGAAATTAGAGGGGGGGCCTATGGAGATACGCAGTATTTT.

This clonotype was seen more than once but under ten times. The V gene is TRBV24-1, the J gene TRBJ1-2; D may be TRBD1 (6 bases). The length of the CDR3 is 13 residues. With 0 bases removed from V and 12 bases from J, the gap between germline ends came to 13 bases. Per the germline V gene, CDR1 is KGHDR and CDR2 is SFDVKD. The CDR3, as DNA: TGTGCCACCAGTGATTTGGCTCTTAGGGGGGACACCTTC. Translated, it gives CATSDLALRGDTF.

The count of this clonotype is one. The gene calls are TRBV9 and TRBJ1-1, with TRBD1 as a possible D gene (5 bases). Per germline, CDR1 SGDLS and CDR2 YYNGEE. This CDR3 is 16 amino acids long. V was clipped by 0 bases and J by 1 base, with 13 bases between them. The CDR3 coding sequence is TGTGCCAGCAGCGTAGGCACCGGGACGGGGAACACTGAAGCTTTCTTT. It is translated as CASSVGTGTGNTEAFF.